The 8 T cell receptor beta chains listed next were all sequenced from one sample in a study of cytomegalovirus exposure and HLA in healthy donors. The primer mix had 60 Vbeta and 13 Jbeta primers. Libraries were prepared by immunoSEQ multiplex PCR; TCRdb keeps only in-frame clonotypes and omits some of them. Among over 130,000 clones listed, 61% were seen once. The specimen was PBMCs. The receptor set was obtained from a male donor in good health and CMV-seronegative.

The chain carries TRBV30 and TRBJ1-3; D unresolved. This CDR3 has 13 residues. Trimming took 1 base from V and 3 from J, leaving 7 bases between them. The germline V gene has CDR1 GTSNPN and CDR2 SVGIG (reference sequence). For the CDR3, the DNA is TGTGCCTGGAGTGGAGTCGGTGGAAACACCATATATTTT. Encoded protein: CAWSGVGGNTIYF.

The count of this clone is one. The chain is built from TRBV28 and TRBJ1-4; TRBD1 might be the D (6 bases). The CDR3 is made up of 16 amino acids. The V end was cut by 4 bases, the J end by 6 bases, with 18 bases between. CDR1 and CDR2 (germline): MDHEN, SYDVKM. CDR3 amino acids: CASSSRGGASDEKLFF. DNA for the CDR3: TGTGCCAGCAGTTCCCGGGGGGGGGCTAGTGATGAAAAACTGTTTTTT.

Many counts were recorded for this clone. The V and J genes are TRBV19 and TRBJ2-3; D unclear. V lost 10 bases and J 5 bases, leaving 13 bases between the germline ends. CDR3 length: 12 amino acids. Germline CDR1 and CDR2: LNHDA and SQIVND (reference sequence). The CDR3 loop is CATRLSGDTQYF. The CDR3 DNA sequence: TGTGCCACGAGGTTATCTGGAGATACGCAGTATTTT. Complete variable domain (other parts from reference TRBV19 and TRBJ2-3): DGGITQSPKYLFRKEGQNVTLSCEQNLNHDAMYWYRQDPGQGLRLIYYSQIVNDFQKGDIAEGYSVSREKKESFPLTVTSAQKNPTAFYLCATRLSGDTQYFGPGTRLTVL.

The sample holds a few counts of this clone. The chain uses TRBV7-9 and TRBJ2-2; maybe TRBD2 (5 bases). CDR1 and CDR2 (germline): SEHNR, FQNEAQ (reference sequence). CDR3 length: 14 residues. Trimming left V 3 bases short and J 0 bases short, with 5 bases between. The CDR3 bases are TGTGCCAGCAGCTTCGGGACGAACACCGGGGAGCTGTTTTTT. As protein: CASSFGTNTGELFF.

The V call is TRBV18, the J call TRBJ1-1, with TRBD1 matching over 8 bases. Unmatched junction bases numbered 6, after V lost 3 bases and J lost 3 bases. In germline, CDR1 is KGHSH, CDR2 LQKENI. The CDR3 totals 15 residues. The CDR3 reads CASSPRRTGHTEAFF. Here the CDR3 DNA reads TGTGCCAGCTCACCGAGGAGGACAGGGCACACTGAAGCTTTCTTT. Drawing the rest from reference TRBV18 and TRBJ1-1, the complete variable domain is NAGVMQNPRHLVRRRGQEARLRCSPMKGHSHVYWYRQLPEEGLKFMVYLQKENIIDESGMPKERFSAEFPKEGPSILRIQQVVRGDSAAYFCASSPRRTGHTEAFFGQGTRLTVV.

In its sample, this clone was seen once. This chain joins TRBV7-2 and TRBJ1-2; 12 positions agree with TRBD1. There are 14 residues in the CDR3. CDR1 is SGHTA and CDR2 is FQGNSA in the germline V gene. V lost 5 bases and J lost 8; bases outside the gene matches: 6. The CDR3 protein is CASSQGQGAGGYTF. DNA for the CDR3: TGTGCCAGCAGCCAGGGACAGGGGGCGGGGGGCTACACCTTC.

The chain uses TRBV19 and TRBJ1-5, with D possibly being TRBD1 (5 bases). This CDR3 contains 14 residues. The V and J ends lost 5 bases and 3 bases respectively, with 11 bases between them. Germline V gives CDR1 LNHDA, CDR2 SQIVND (reference sequence). CDR3 amino acids: CASSLRDSNQPQHF. CDR3 sequence (DNA): TGTGCCAGTAGTCTCCGGGACTCCAATCAGCCCCAGCATTTT.

This chain's CDR3 is CASTLDRQETQYF. The CDR3 DNA sequence: TGTGCCAGCACCCTAGACAGGCAAGAGACCCAGTACTTC. The genes are TRBV6-6 and TRBJ2-5, with D possibly being TRBD1 (6 bases). CDR3 size: 13 residues. Trimming removed 7 bases at V and 2 bases at J, with 11 bases between. Germline lookup yields CDR1 MNHNY and CDR2 SVGAGI (reference sequence).